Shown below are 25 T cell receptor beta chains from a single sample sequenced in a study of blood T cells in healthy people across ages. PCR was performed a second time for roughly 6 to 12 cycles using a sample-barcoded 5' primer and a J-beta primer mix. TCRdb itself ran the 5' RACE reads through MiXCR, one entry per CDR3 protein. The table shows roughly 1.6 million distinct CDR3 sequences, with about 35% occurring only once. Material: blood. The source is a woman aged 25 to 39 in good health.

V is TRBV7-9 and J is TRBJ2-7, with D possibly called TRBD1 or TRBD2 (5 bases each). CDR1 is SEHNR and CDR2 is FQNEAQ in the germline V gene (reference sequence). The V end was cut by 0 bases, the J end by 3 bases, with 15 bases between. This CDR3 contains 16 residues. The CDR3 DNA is TGTGCCAGCAGCTTAGCTCCGGGGCCGGGGATCTACGAGCAGTACTTC. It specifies CASSLAPGPGIYEQYF.

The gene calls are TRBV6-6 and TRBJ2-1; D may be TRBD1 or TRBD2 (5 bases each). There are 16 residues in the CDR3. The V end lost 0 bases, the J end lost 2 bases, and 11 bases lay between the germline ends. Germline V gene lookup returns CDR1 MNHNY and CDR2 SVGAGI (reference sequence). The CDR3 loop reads CASSYSTGPAYNEQFF. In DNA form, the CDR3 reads TGTGCCAGCAGTTACTCGACGGGGCCTGCCTACAATGAGCAGTTCTTC.

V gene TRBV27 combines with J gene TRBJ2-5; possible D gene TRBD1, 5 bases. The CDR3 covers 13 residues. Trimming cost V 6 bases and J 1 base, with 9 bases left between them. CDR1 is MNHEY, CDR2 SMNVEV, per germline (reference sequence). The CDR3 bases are TGTGCCAGCAGGAGGACACTCCAAGAGACCCAGTACTTC. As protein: CASRRTLQETQYF.

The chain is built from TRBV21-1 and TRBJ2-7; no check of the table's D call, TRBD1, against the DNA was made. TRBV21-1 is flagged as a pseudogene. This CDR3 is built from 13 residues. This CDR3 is CASSSPDQHEQYF. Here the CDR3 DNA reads TGTGCCAGCAGCTCCCCGGATCAGCACGAGCAGTACTTC.

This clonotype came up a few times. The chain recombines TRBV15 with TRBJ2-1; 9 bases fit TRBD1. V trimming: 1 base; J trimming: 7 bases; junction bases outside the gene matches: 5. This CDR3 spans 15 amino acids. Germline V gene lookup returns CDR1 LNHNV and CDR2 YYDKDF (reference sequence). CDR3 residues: CATSRGWTGANEQFF. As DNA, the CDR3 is TGTGCCACCAGCAGAGGTTGGACAGGGGCTAATGAGCAGTTCTTC.

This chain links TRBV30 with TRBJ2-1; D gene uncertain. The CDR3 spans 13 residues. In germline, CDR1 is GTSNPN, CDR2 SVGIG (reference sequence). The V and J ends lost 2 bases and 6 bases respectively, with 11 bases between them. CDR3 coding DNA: TGTGCCTGGAGTTGGAACCTGGCCAATGAGCAGTTCTTC. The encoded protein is CAWSWNLANEQFF. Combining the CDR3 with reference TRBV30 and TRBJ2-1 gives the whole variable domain SQTIHQWPATLVQPVGSPLSLECTVEGTSNPNLYWYRQAAGRGLQLLFYSVGIGQISSEVPQNLSASRPQDRQFILSSKKLLLSDSGFYLCAWSWNLANEQFFGPGTRLTVL.

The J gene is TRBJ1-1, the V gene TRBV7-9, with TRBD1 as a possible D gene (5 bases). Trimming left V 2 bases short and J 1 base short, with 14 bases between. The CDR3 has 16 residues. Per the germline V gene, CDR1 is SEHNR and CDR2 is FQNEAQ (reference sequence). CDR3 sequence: CASSLPGAHQNTEAFF. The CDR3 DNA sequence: TGTGCCAGCAGCTTACCCGGGGCCCATCAGAACACTGAAGCTTTCTTT.

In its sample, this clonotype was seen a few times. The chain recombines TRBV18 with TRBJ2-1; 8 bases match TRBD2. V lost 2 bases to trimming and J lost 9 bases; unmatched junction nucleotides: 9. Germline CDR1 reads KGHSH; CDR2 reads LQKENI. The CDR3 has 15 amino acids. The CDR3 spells CASSPSRGGSGEQFF. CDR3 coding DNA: TGTGCCAGCTCACCAAGTCGGGGGGGCTCAGGTGAGCAGTTCTTC.

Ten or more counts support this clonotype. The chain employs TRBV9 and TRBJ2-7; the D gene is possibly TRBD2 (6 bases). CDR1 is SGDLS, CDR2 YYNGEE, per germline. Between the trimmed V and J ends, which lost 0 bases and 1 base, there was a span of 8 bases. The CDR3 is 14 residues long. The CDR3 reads CASSVAGESYEQYF. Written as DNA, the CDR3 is TGTGCCAGCAGCGTAGCGGGAGAATCCTACGAGCAGTACTTC.

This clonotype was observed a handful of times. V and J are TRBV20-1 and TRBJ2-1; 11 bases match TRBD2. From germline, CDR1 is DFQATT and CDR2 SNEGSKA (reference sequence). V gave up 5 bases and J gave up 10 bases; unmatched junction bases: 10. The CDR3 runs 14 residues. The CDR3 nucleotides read TGCAGTGCTCATGCCCTGACTAGCGGGACAGAGCAGTTCTTC. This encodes CSAHALTSGTEQFF.

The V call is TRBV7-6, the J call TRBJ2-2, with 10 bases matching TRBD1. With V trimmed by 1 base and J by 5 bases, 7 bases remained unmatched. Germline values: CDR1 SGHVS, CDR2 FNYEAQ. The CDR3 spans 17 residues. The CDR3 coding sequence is TGTGCCAGCAGCTTAGGACAGGGGGCCGTTCGGACCGGGGAGCTGTTTTTT. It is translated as CASSLGQGAVRTGELFF.

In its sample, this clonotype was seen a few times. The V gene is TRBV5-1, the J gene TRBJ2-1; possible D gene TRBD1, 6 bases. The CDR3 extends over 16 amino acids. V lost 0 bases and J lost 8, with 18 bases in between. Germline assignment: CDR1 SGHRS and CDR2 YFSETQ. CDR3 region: CASSLARTANPYEQFF. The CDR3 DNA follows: TGCGCCAGCAGCTTGGCGCGGACAGCTAATCCCTATGAGCAGTTCTTC.

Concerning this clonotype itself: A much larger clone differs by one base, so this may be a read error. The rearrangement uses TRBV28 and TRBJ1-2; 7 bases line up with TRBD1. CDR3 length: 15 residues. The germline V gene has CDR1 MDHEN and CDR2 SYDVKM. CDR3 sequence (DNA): TGTGCCAGCAGTGACAGACAGGGCGGAATCTATGGCTACGCCTTC. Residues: CASSDRQGGIYGYAF.

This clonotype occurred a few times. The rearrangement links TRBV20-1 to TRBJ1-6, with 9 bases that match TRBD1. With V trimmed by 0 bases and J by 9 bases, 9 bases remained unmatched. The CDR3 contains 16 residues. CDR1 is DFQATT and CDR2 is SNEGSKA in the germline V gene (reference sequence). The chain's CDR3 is CSARDPSTGGSSPLHF. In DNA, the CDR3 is TGCAGTGCTAGAGATCCATCGACAGGGGGAAGTTCACCCCTCCACTTT.

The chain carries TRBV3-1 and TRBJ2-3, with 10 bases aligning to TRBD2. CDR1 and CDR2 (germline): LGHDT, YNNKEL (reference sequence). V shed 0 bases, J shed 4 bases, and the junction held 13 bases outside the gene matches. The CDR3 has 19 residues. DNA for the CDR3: TGTGCCAGCAGCCAAGAAGGGTACCTAGCGGGGGCCCACGCAGATACGCAGTATTTT. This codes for CASSQEGYLAGAHADTQYF.

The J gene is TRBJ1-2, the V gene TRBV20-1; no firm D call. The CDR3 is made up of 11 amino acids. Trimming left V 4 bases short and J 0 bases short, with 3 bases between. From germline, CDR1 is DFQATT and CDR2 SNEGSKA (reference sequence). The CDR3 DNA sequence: TGCAGTGCTATCCCTAACTATGGCTACACCTTC. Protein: CSAIPNYGYTF.

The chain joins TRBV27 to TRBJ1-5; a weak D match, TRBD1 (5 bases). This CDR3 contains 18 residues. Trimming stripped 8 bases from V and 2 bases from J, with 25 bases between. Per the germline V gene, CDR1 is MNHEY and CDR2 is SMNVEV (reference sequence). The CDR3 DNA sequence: TGTGCCAGCGGCCGGGACCCCGGGGTGGGATATGGCAATCAGCCCCAGCATTTT. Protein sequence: CASGRDPGVGYGNQPQHF.

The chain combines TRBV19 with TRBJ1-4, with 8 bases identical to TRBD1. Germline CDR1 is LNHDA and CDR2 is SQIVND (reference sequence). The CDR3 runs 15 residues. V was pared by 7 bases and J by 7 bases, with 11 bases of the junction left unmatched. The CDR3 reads CASKGRGHLGEKLFF. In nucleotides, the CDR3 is TGTGCCAGTAAGGGCAGGGGGCACCTTGGTGAAAAACTGTTTTTT.

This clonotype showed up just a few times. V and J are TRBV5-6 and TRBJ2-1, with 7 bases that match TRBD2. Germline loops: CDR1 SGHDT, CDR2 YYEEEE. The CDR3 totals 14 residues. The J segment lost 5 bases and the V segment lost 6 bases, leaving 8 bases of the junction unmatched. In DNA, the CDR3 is TGTGCCAGCACTACCGGGGACTACGACAATGAGCAGTTCTTC. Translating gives CASTTGDYDNEQFF.

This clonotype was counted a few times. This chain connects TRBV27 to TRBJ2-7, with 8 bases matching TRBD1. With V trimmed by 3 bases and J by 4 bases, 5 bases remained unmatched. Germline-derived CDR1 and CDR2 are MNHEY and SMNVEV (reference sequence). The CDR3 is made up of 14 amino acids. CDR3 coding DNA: TGTGCCAGCAGTTTCAGGGGGCGAGGTTACGAGCAGTACTTC. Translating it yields CASSFRGRGYEQYF.

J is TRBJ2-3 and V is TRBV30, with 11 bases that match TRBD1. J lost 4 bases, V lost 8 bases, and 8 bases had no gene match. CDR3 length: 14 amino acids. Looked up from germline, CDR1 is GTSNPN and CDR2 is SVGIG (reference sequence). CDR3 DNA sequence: TGTGCCCTGAGGGGGACAGGGGGTCCAGATACGCAGTATTTT. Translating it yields CALRGTGGPDTQYF.

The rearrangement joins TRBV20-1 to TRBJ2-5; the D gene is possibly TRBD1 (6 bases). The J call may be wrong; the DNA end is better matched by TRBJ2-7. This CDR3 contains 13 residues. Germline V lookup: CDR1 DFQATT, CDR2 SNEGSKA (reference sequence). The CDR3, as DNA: TGCAGTGCTAGAGACCTTACAGGGCGCGAGCAGTACTTC. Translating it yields CSARDLTGREQYF.

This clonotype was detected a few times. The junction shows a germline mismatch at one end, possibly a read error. The CDR3 DNA reads TGCGCCAGCACCGATCTCATAAGTAGCTCCTACAATGAGCAGTTCTTC. This sequence encodes CASTDLISSSYNEQFF. The gene calls are TRBV7-8 and TRBJ2-1; D unresolved. This CDR3 has 16 residues. CDR1 is SGHVS, CDR2 FQNEAQ, per germline.

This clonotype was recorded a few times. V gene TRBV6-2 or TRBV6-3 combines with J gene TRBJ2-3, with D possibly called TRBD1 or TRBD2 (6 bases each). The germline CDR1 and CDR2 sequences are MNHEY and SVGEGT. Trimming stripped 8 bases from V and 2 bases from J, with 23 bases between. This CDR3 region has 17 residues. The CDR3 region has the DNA TGTGCCAGCGATAAGGGGGGCCGTCCTATAACCACAGATACGCAGTATTTT. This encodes CASDKGGRPITTDTQYF.

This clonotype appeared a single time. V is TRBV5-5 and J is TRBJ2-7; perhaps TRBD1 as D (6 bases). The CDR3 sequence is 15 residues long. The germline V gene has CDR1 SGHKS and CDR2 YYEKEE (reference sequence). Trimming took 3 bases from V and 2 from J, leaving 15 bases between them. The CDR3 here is CASSSPQGMAYEQYF. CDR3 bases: TGTGCCAGCAGCTCACCACAGGGAATGGCCTACGAGCAGTACTTC.